One sample yielded the 31 T cell receptor beta chains listed below, sequenced in a study of beta chain features in type 1 diabetes. Sequenced material consisted of expressed TCRB transcripts (all of the isolated RNA was reverse transcribed). Assay: immunoSEQ multiplex PCR; the TCRdb copy retains only in-frame clones and omits some. Seen here are hundreds of thousands of clones, roughly a tenth observed once, and the top ten hold over 0.015%. Overall study results and limits: Across all four CD4+ subsets, people with type 1 diabetes showed modestly shorter TCRB CDR3s.

Antigens for these TCRs are unknown. The sequenced material came from naive CD4+ T cells from blood. Every receptor here comes from a man aged 25-45 years with type 1 diabetes.

This clone occurred a few times. CDR3 amino acids: CASSLAAGNPYF. The CDR3 bases are TGTGCCAGCAGCTTAGCGGCGGGGAACCCGTACTTC. V is TRBV7-9 and J is TRBJ2-5; D is possibly TRBD2 (6 bases). V shed 0 bases and J shed 13 bases, with 12 bases lying between them. CDR3 length: 12 amino acids. Germline values: CDR1 SEHNR, CDR2 FQNEAQ (reference sequence).

The V and J genes are TRBV5-1 and TRBJ2-1, with 13 bases aligning to TRBD2. CDR1 and CDR2 (germline): SGHRS, YFSETQ. The CDR3 covers 17 residues. The junction had 2 bases not matched to a gene; V was cut back by 0 bases and J by 2 bases. In DNA, the CDR3 is TGCGCCAGCAGCTTGGGACTAGCGGGGGGCACCTACAATGAGCAGTTCTTC. Translating it yields CASSLGLAGGTYNEQFF.

This clone was observed a few times. The chain joins TRBV5-1 to TRBJ2-5, with 10 positions matching TRBD2. This CDR3 is 17 amino acids long. Germline V gene lookup returns CDR1 SGHRS and CDR2 YFSETQ. V lost 0 bases, J lost 0 bases, and 5 bases stayed unmatched. For the CDR3, the DNA is TGCGCCAGCAGCTTGGAAGCGGGGGGGCCACACCAAGAGACCCAGTACTTC. Its protein product is CASSLEAGGPHQETQYF.

The gene calls are TRBV2 and TRBJ1-2; 8 bases are a match to TRBD1. The junction had 8 bases not matched to a gene; V was cut back by 5 bases and J by 6 bases. The CDR3 consists of 14 residues. CDR1 SNHLY and CDR2 FYNNEI come from the germline V gene. The CDR3 is CASSPSGTGHGYTF. The CDR3 nucleotides read TGTGCCAGCAGTCCCTCCGGGACAGGACATGGCTACACCTTC.

The V call is TRBV5-4, the J call TRBJ2-1; the match to TRBD1 covers 9 bases. The germline V gene encodes CDR1 SGHNT and CDR2 YYREEE (reference sequence). J was trimmed by 2 bases and V by 5 bases; bases with no gene match: 5. The CDR3 totals 15 residues. The CDR3 DNA is TGTGCCAGCAGGCCGGACAGGGGCACCTACAATGAGCAGTTCTTC. This encodes CASRPDRGTYNEQFF.

The J gene is TRBJ1-6, the V gene TRBV29-1; 8 bases fit TRBD1. CDR3 size: 13 residues. The germline CDR1 and CDR2 sequences are SQVTM and ANQGSEA. Trimming at V came to 5 bases and at J to 7 bases, leaving 4 bases not matched to a gene. The CDR3 DNA follows: TGCAGCGTTCAGGGACAGGCCAATTCACCCCTCCACTTT. This sequence encodes CSVQGQANSPLHF.

This clone was seen only a few times. The V call is TRBV18, the J call TRBJ1-4; D is unresolved. The germline V and J ends were trimmed by 3 bases and 8 bases, with 10 bases remaining between them. The CDR3 is made up of 13 amino acids. Germline values: CDR1 KGHSH, CDR2 LQKENI. CDR3 sequence (DNA): TGTGCCAGCTCACCCCCAGTCTTGGAAAAACTGTTTTTT. Amino acid sequence: CASSPPVLEKLFF.

The chain links TRBV29-1 to TRBJ2-7; 7 bases are shared with TRBD1. CDR3 length: 13 residues. Trimming cost V 5 bases and J 3 bases; bases outside gene matches: 7. Germline CDR1 is SQVTM and CDR2 is ANQGSEA. CDR3 amino acids: CSVSGTARYEQYF. CDR3 DNA: TGCAGCGTTTCCGGGACAGCTCGCTACGAGCAGTACTTC.

This clone was recorded a few times. The genes are TRBV7-3 and TRBJ2-1, with D possibly being TRBD2 (6 bases). CDR1 is SGHTA, CDR2 FQGTGA, per germline. The CDR3 has 14 residues. V was pared by 2 bases and J by 2 bases, with 7 bases between. CDR3 coding DNA: TGTGCCAGCAGCTTAGGACTACCCTACAATGAGCAGTTCTTC. Translation: CASSLGLPYNEQFF.

The chain carries TRBV5-1 and TRBJ1-1; D may be TRBD1 (5 bases). Trimming stripped 0 bases from V and 1 base from J, with 10 bases between. The germline V gene has CDR1 SGHRS and CDR2 YFSETQ. This CDR3 spans 15 amino acids. The CDR3: CASSLATESNTEAFF. The CDR3 bases are TGCGCCAGCAGCTTGGCGACAGAATCGAACACTGAAGCTTTCTTT.

This clone was recorded a few times. J is TRBJ2-1 and V is TRBV5-4, with D unresolved. V was pared by 5 bases and J by 4 bases, with 13 bases between. The CDR3 is 14 residues long. Germline V CDR1 and CDR2: SGHNT, YYREEE (reference sequence). The CDR3: CASSSSPTYNEQFF. In nucleotides, the CDR3 is TGTGCCAGCAGTTCCTCTCCTACTTACAATGAGCAGTTCTTC.

This clone was recorded a few times. The rearrangement joins TRBV2 to TRBJ1-1, with D unresolved. The V gene lost 5 bases and the J gene lost 1 base, with 11 bases spanning the gap. Germline CDR1 SNHLY, CDR2 FYNNEI. This CDR3 region has 14 residues. The CDR3 nucleotides read TGTGCCAGCAGTCAGGTGACAACGAACACTGAAGCTTTCTTT. It specifies CASSQVTTNTEAFF.

This clone came up a few times. The rearrangement uses TRBV19 and TRBJ1-1; D is perhaps TRBD1 (5 bases). The CDR3 runs to 13 residues. Germline V CDR1 and CDR2: LNHDA, SQIVND (reference sequence). The V end was cut by 6 bases, the J end by 3 bases, with 11 bases between. The CDR3 loop is CASRSPGDTEAFF. CDR3 in DNA: TGTGCCAGTAGATCCCCGGGGGACACTGAAGCTTTCTTT.

This clone was seen only a few times. This CDR3 is CATSRDPRATFEQYF. CDR3 DNA sequence: TGTGCCACCAGCAGAGATCCCAGGGCTACCTTTGAGCAGTACTTC. V and J are TRBV15 and TRBJ2-7; weak D call: TRBD1 (5 bases). The CDR3 consists of 15 residues. V gave up 0 bases and J gave up 7 bases, with 16 bases separating them. CDR1 LNHNV and CDR2 YYDKDF come from the germline V gene (reference sequence).

This clone was seen a handful of times. The chain combines TRBV9 with TRBJ2-5; possibly TRBD2 for D (6 bases). This CDR3 has 14 residues. CDR1 and CDR2 (germline): SGDLS, YYNGEE. With 0 bases removed from V and 4 bases from J, the gap between germline ends came to 10 bases. CDR3 in DNA: TGTGCCAGCAGCGTAGGGAGGGGTGGAGAGACCCAGTACTTC. Its protein is CASSVGRGGETQYF.

The chain combines TRBV6-5 with TRBJ2-1; 12 bases map to TRBD2. CDR1 MNHEY and CDR2 SVGAGI come from the germline V gene. The V gene end was trimmed by 6 bases and the J gene end by 2 bases; junction bases not matched to a gene: 2. The CDR3 runs to 15 residues. CDR3 in amino acids: CASRGLAGTYNEQFF. The CDR3 DNA is TGTGCCAGCAGAGGACTAGCGGGGACCTACAATGAGCAGTTCTTC.

This chain connects TRBV7-2 to TRBJ1-6, with 8 bases fitting TRBD1. V was clipped by 3 bases and J by 6 bases; unmatched bases: 4. The CDR3 sequence is 15 residues long. Germline lookup yields CDR1 SGHTA and CDR2 FQGNSA. The CDR3 sequence: CASSFGQGGNSPLHF. CDR3 nucleotides: TGTGCCAGCAGCTTCGGACAGGGCGGTAATTCACCCCTCCACTTT. Drawing the rest from reference TRBV7-2 and TRBJ1-6, the complete variable domain is GAGVSQSPSNKVTEKGKDVELRCDPISGHTALYWYRQSLGQGLEFLIYFQGNSAPDKSGLPSDRFSAERTGGSVSTLTIQRTQQEDSAVYLCASSFGQGGNSPLHFGNGTRLTVT.

The genes are TRBV9 and TRBJ2-2; D not resolved. Germline assignment: CDR1 SGDLS and CDR2 YYNGEE. This CDR3 is built from 15 residues. Trimming shortened V by 4 bases and J by 1 base, and 11 bases separated the two germline ends. CDR3 nucleotide sequence: TGTGCCAGCAGCTTAGCAAATCAGAACACCGGGGAGCTGTTTTTT. It is translated as CASSLANQNTGELFF.

This clone was detected only a few times. This sequence joins TRBV5-1 and TRBJ1-2; D call uncertain. The CDR3 is 13 residues long. Trimming cost V 6 bases and J 0 bases, with 9 bases left between them. The germline V gene has CDR1 SGHRS and CDR2 YFSETQ. Written as DNA, the CDR3 is TGCGCCAGCAAAGCAGGATCTAACTATGGCTACACCTTC. Residues: CASKAGSNYGYTF.

The rearrangement uses TRBV29-1 and TRBJ1-1, with D unresolved. V lost 5 bases, J lost 6 bases, and 10 bases lay in between. The CDR3 has 11 residues. CDR1 is SQVTM, CDR2 ANQGSEA, per germline. This CDR3 reads CSVFTPAEAFF. The DNA for the CDR3 is TGCAGCGTTTTTACACCCGCTGAAGCTTTCTTT.

This clone was observed a handful of times. This sequence joins TRBV23-1 and TRBJ2-7, with D possibly TRBD1 on 6 matching bases. TRBV23-1 is classed as an ORF, of uncertain function. V lost 3 bases and J lost 0, with 12 bases in between. CDR3 size: 15 residues. CDR3 residues: CASSQTYRVSYEQYF. CDR3 coding DNA: TGCGCCAGCAGTCAGACCTACAGGGTCTCCTACGAGCAGTACTTC.

There are a few counts of this clone. CDR3 loop: CASSLSRGVMITDTQYF. DNA for the CDR3: TGTGCCAGCAGCTTATCGCGGGGAGTCATGATCACAGATACGCAGTATTTT. The chain is built from TRBV11-2 and TRBJ2-3, with a possible D match to TRBD2 (6 bases). The germline CDR1 and CDR2 sequences are SGHAT and FQNNGV. The CDR3 extends over 17 amino acids. Trimming removed 2 bases at V and 2 bases at J, with 17 bases between.

The rearrangement links TRBV10-3 to TRBJ2-5, with TRBD1 matching over 12 bases. CDR3 length: 16 residues. Trimming at V came to 6 bases and at J to 4 bases, leaving 9 bases not matched to a gene. In germline, CDR1 is ENHRY, CDR2 SYGVKD. CDR3 nucleotide sequence: TGTGCCATCAGCCCGGGACAGGGGGCATTCGGAGAGACCCAGTACTTC. Translation: CAISPGQGAFGETQYF.

The chain couples TRBV14 to TRBJ1-5; TRBD1 aligns across 8 bases. The CDR3 runs to 14 residues. Per germline, CDR1 SGHDN and CDR2 FVKESK. After removal of 3 bases from V and 6 bases from J, the junction contained 4 bases not matched to a gene. The CDR3 nucleotides are TGTGCCAGCAGCCACAGGGGGCGAGTTCAGCCCCAGCATTTT. This encodes CASSHRGRVQPQHF.

The V call is TRBV4-2, the J call TRBJ2-7; D gene ambiguous. The CDR3 runs to 16 residues. Per germline, CDR1 LGHNA and CDR2 YNFKEQ. V lost 0 bases and J 3 bases, leaving 15 bases between the germline ends. CDR3 residues: CASSQDEPKYGYEQYF. CDR3 sequence (DNA): TGTGCCAGCAGCCAAGATGAGCCCAAATACGGCTACGAGCAGTACTTC.

This clone appeared a few times. J is TRBJ2-5 and V is TRBV9; 7 bases agree with TRBD1. The V and J ends lost 4 bases and 2 bases, in that order; junction bases with no gene match: 5. This CDR3 spans 14 amino acids. The germline V gene has CDR1 SGDLS and CDR2 YYNGEE. The CDR3 reads CASSPGTAQETQYF. CDR3 nucleotides: TGTGCCAGCAGCCCCGGGACAGCTCAAGAGACCCAGTACTTC.

The chain carries TRBV9 and TRBJ1-1; D gene uncertain. CDR1 and CDR2 from the germline V gene are SGDLS and YYNGEE. V lost 2 bases to trimming and J lost 5 bases, with 10 bases between them. The CDR3 sequence is 13 residues long. The DNA of the CDR3 is TGTGCCAGCAGCGTCACTACTAGGACTGAAGCTTTCTTT. Its protein product is CASSVTTRTEAFF.

This clone was observed a handful of times. This chain links TRBV2 with TRBJ1-5, with 9 bases matching TRBD1. This CDR3 has 15 amino acids. Germline CDR1 and CDR2: SNHLY and FYNNEI. The J segment lost 4 bases and the V segment lost 3 bases, leaving 4 bases of the junction unmatched. This chain's CDR3 is CASSDTGGLNQPQHF. DNA of the CDR3: TGTGCCAGCAGTGACACAGGGGGCCTTAATCAGCCCCAGCATTTT.

This clone was counted a few times. The J gene is TRBJ2-7, the V gene TRBV7-2; D is ambiguous. The CDR3 length is 16 residues. Between the trimmed V and J ends, which lost 6 bases and 1 base, there was a span of 19 bases. The V gene's germline CDR1 is SGHTA and CDR2 FQGNSA. The CDR3 is CASSLSSRHGSYEQYF. The CDR3 nucleotides are TGTGCCAGCAGTTTGAGCAGTAGACATGGGTCCTACGAGCAGTACTTC.

J is TRBJ2-6 and V is TRBV4-2; TRBD2 matches 9 bases. The CDR3 has 18 amino acids. CDR1 is LGHNA, CDR2 YNFKEQ, per germline. The V segment lost 1 base and the J segment 2 bases; nucleotides outside the gene matches: 6. The CDR3 region is CASSQAARGGAGANVLTF. In nucleotides, the CDR3 is TGTGCCAGCAGCCAAGCGGCGCGGGGGGGAGCTGGGGCCAACGTCCTGACTTTC.

This clone was seen only a few times. The chain uses TRBV15 and TRBJ2-7; D gene unclear. V lost 0 bases and J 0 bases, leaving 9 bases between the germline ends. CDR3 length: 15 amino acids. Germline V lookup: CDR1 LNHNV, CDR2 YYDKDF (reference sequence). The CDR3 sequence: CATSREELASYEQYF. CDR3 DNA: TGTGCCACCAGCAGAGAAGAATTGGCCTCCTACGAGCAGTACTTC.